Only a few counts were recorded for the clone carrying this TCR beta chain. The antigen remains undetermined. This CDR3 is 15 amino acids long. V lost 3 bases to trimming and J lost 7 bases; unmatched junction nucleotides: 7. From germline, CDR1 is SGDLS and CDR2 YYNGEE. 60 Vbeta and 13 Jbeta primers were used in PCR. Libraries were prepared by immunoSEQ multiplex PCR; TCRdb keeps only in-frame clonotypes and omits some of them. Among more than 95,000 clones, around 84% were seen once, and the ten largest hold over 5.5%. The sample originates from a study of cytomegalovirus exposure and HLA in healthy donors. General study results and limits: What a later analysis showed was that several of the most significant clusters appeared linked to common viral pathogens. Available immune exposure information covered CMV serostatus only.

This TCR was sampled from a woman aged 40 to 50 in good health and CMV-seronegative. Sequenced input: PBMCs. V usage is TRBV9 and J usage is TRBJ2-1, with 10 bases matching TRBD2. The CDR3 is CASSAGGLATNEQFF. CDR3 nucleotides: TGTGCCAGCAGCGCGGGGGGACTAGCGACTAATGAGCAGTTCTTC.